This T cell receptor (beta chain) was captured by sequencing in a study of technical replicates of blood from a few donors. Clones were sequenced by immunoSEQ multiplex PCR, and TCRdb holds only the in-frame ones, with some missing. The data contain about 70,000 clones, nearly 98% of them seen just once; the ten biggest clones take up roughly 0.21%. The ends were cut back, 0 bases at V and 8 bases at J, with 10 bases in the middle. CDR1 is MNHEY and CDR2 is SVGAGI in the germline V gene. CDR3 length: 14 residues. The sequenced sample consisted of T cells isolated from PBMCs. This TCR came from a human donor in good health. This rearrangement joins TRBV6-5 to TRBJ1-4; no clear D. This CDR3 reads CASSYSSITEKLFF. The CDR3 DNA follows: TGTGCCAGCAGTTACTCGAGTATAACGGAAAAACTGTTTTTT.